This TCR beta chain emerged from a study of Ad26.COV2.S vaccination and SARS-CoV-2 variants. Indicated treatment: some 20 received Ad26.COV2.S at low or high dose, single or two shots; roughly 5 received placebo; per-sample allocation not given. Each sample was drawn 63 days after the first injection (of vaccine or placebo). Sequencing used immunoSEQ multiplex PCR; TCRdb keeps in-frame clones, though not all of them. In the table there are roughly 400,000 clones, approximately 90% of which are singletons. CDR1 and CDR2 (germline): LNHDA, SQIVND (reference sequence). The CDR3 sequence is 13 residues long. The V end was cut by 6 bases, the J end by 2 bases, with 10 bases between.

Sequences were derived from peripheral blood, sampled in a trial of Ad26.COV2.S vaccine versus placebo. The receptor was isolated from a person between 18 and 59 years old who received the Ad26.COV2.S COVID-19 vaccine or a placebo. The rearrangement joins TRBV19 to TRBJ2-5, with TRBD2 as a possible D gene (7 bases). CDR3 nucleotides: TGTGCCAGTAGGGGGGGGGCACAAGAGACCCAGTACTTC. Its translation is CASRGGAQETQYF. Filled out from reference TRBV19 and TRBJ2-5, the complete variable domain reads DGGITQSPKYLFRKEGQNVTLSCEQNLNHDAMYWYRQDPGQGLRLIYYSQIVNDFQKGDIAEGYSVSREKKESFPLTVTSAQKNPTAFYLCASRGGAQETQYFGPGTRLLVL.